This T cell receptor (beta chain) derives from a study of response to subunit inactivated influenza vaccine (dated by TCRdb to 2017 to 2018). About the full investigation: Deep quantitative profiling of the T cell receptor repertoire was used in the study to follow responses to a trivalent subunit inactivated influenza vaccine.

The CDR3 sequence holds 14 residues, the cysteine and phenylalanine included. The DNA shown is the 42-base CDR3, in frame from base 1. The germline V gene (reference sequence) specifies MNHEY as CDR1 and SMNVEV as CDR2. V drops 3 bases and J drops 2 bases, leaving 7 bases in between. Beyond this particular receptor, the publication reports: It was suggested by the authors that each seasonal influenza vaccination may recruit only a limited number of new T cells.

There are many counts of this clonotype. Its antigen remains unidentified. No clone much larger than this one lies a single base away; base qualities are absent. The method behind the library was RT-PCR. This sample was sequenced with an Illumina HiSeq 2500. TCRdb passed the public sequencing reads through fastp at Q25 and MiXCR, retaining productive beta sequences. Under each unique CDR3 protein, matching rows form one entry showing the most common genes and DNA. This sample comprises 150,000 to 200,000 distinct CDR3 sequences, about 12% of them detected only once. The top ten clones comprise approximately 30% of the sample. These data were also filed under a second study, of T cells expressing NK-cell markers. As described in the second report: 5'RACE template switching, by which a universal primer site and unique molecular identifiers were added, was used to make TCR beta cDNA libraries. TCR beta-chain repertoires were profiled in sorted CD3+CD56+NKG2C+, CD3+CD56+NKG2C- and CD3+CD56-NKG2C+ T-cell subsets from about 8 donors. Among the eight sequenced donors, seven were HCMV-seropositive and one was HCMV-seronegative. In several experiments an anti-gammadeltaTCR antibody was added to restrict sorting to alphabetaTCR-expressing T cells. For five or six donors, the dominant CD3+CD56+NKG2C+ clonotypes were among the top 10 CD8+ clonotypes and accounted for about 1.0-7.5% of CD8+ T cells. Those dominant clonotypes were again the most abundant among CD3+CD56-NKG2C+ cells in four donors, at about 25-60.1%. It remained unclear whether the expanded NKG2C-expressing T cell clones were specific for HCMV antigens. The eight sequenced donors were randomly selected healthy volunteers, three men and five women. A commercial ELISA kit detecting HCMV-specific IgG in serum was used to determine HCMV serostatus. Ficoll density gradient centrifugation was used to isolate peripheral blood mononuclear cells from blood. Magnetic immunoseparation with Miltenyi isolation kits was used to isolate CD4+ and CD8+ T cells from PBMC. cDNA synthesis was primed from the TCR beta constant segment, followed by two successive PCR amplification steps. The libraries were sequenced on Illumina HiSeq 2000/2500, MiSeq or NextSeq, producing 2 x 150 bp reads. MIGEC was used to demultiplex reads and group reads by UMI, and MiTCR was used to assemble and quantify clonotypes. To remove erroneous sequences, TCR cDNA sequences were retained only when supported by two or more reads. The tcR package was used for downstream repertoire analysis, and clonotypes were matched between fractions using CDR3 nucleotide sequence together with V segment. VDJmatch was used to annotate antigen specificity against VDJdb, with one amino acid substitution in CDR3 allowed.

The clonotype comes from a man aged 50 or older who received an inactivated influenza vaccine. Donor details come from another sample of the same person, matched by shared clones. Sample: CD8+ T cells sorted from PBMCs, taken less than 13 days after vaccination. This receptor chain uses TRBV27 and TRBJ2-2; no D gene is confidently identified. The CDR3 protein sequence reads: CASSLIGNTGELFF. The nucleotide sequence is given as TGTGCCAGCAGTTTGATAGGAAACACCGGGGAGCTGTTTTTT.